This T cell receptor (beta chain) was found in a study of T cell repertoires in aging, cancer and after chemotherapy. Study at large: Roughly 9.1 million TCR reads were in the whole dataset.

Peripheral blood genomic DNA, not sorted cells or RNA, was the template. Study outcomes and limitations: Age-matched healthy donors had significantly more diverse, less clonal blood TCR repertoires than untreated cancer patients. Across the chemotherapy interval, each cancer cohort showed higher median generation probability, suggesting thymic rebound. In cancer patients, declining TCR diversity with age involved lost richness and lost evenness.

This clonotype was seen a few times. The target antigen is unknown. A mixed TRB-A/B primer pool amplified rearranged TRB by multiplex touch-down PCR. In TCRdb, the multiplex PCR reads were re-called with MiXCR into one record per CDR3 protein. The table has roughly 7,100 distinct CDR3 sequences, approximately 57% seen once. What was sequenced was blood. This TCR was sampled from a human donor with a solid tumor.

The CDR3 region has the DNA TGTGCCACCGGACTAGCGGGAGTATCGAAGTACTTC. This encodes CATGLAGVSKYF. V is TRBV6-5 and J is TRBJ2-7; TRBD2 matches 13 bases. This CDR3 has 12 residues. J gave up 11 bases and V 10 bases, and 8 bases lay outside the gene matches. Germline-derived CDR1 and CDR2 are MNHEY and SVGAGI.